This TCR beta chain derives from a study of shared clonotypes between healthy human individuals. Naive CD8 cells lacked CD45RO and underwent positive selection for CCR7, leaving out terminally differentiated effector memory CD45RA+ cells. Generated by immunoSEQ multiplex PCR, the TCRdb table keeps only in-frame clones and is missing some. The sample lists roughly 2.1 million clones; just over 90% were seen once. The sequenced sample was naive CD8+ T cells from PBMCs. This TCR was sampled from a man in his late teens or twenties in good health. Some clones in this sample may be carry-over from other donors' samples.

In nucleotides, the CDR3 is TGTGCCAGCAGCGCAAGGGGTCCTGGGGCCAACGTCCTGACTTTC. Amino acid sequence: CASSARGPGANVLTF. This chain joins TRBV7-6 and TRBJ2-6; possibly TRBD1 for D (5 bases). This CDR3 region has 15 residues. In germline, CDR1 is SGHVS, CDR2 FNYEAQ. V was trimmed by 5 bases and J by 2 bases, leaving 10 bases between them.